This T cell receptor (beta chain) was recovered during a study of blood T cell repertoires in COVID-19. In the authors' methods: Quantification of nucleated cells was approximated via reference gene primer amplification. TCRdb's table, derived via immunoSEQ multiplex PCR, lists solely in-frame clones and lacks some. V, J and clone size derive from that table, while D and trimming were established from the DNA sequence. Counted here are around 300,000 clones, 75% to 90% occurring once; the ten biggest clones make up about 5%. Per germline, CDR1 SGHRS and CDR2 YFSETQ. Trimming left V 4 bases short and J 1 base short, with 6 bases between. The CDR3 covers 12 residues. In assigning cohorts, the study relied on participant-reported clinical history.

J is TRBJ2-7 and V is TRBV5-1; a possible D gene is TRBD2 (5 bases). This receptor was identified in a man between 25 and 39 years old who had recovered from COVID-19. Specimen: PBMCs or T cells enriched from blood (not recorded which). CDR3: CASSRGSYEQYF. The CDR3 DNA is TGCGCCAGCAGCCGGGGTTCCTACGAGCAGTACTTC.